This passage covers 10 T cell receptor beta chains from one sample sequenced in a study of blood T cell repertoires in COVID-19. Only in-frame clones appear in the TCRdb table, and some are missing; sequencing was by immunoSEQ multiplex PCR. The top ten clones hold roughly 1.4% of a sample with roughly 380,000 clones, approximately 90% of them seen once. The sequencing sample was made of peripheral blood. The receptors here all came from a woman between 35 and 50 years old with COVID-19, enrolled during active disease.

CDR3 loop: CASSYTYGETLHF. In DNA form, the CDR3 reads TGTGCCAGCAGTTACACCTACGGAGAAACTCTCCACTTT. The chain recombines TRBV2 with TRBJ1-6, with no clear D. V dropped 5 bases and J dropped 16 bases, with 18 bases sitting between them. Germline V gives CDR1 SNHLY, CDR2 FYNNEI. The CDR3 loop spans 13 amino acids.

This chain's CDR3 is CASSNPVLAGVGNEQFF. CDR3 bases: TGTGCCAGCAGCAACCCGGTTCTAGCGGGAGTTGGCAATGAGCAGTTCTTC. This sequence joins TRBV3-1 (or the pseudogene TRBV3-2) and TRBJ2-1, with TRBD2 matching over 10 bases. Germline V lookup: CDR1 LGHDT, CDR2 YNNKEL (reference sequence). V dropped 5 bases and J dropped 6; count of bases not matched to a gene: 13. CDR3 length: 17 amino acids.

The V gene is TRBV30, the J gene TRBJ2-3; 13 bases line up with TRBD2. CDR3 length equals 15 residues. CDR1 is GTSNPN, CDR2 SVGIG, per germline (reference sequence). V lost 2 bases to trimming and J lost 5 bases; unmatched junction nucleotides: 4. The CDR3 protein is CAWSTSGRALDTQYF. Written as DNA, the CDR3 is TGTGCCTGGAGTACTAGCGGGAGGGCACTAGATACGCAGTATTTT.

The genes are TRBV15 and TRBJ1-1; no definite D call. The CDR3 length is 14 residues. The germline gives CDR1 LNHNV, CDR2 YYDKDF (reference sequence). Trimming removed 0 bases at V and 2 bases at J, with 7 bases between. The CDR3 nucleotides are TGTGCCACCAGCAGAGATCCAGGCAACACTGAAGCTTTCTTT. This encodes CATSRDPGNTEAFF.

This chain joins TRBV5-1 and TRBJ1-1; 9 nucleotides align to TRBD1. The ends lost 3 bases at V and 2 bases at J; junction bases unmatched: 11. Per germline, CDR1 SGHRS and CDR2 YFSETQ. The CDR3 spans 17 residues. CDR3 sequence (DNA): TGCGCCAGCAGCTGGAGGGGGGACAGGGTGGACAACACTGAAGCTTTCTTT. As protein: CASSWRGDRVDNTEAFF.

The gene calls are TRBV3-1 (or the pseudogene TRBV3-2) and TRBJ2-3; TRBD2 matches at 11 bases. Germline trimming cut 3 bases from V and 6 bases from J; bases unmatched to any gene: 11. The CDR3 runs to 17 residues. Germline assignment: CDR1 LGHDT and CDR2 YNNKEL (reference sequence). As DNA, the CDR3 is TGTGCCAGCAGCCACTTCCCGCTAGCGGGGGGCTCGGATACGCAGTATTTT. Translating gives CASSHFPLAGGSDTQYF.

The V and J genes are TRBV19 and TRBJ2-7; D is perhaps TRBD2 (5 bases). The CDR3 has 15 residues. Trimming cost V 1 base and J 3 bases, with 13 bases left between them. CDR1 and CDR2 (germline): LNHDA, SQIVND (reference sequence). CDR3 nucleotide sequence: TGTGCCAGTAGTATAGGTTCCGGGGAAGACTACGAGCAGTACTTC. It yields the protein CASSIGSGEDYEQYF.

V and J are TRBV10-3 and TRBJ2-5, with 8 positions matching TRBD1. The germline CDR1 and CDR2 sequences are ENHRY and SYGVKD. The CDR3 contains 14 residues. The V segment lost 3 bases and the J segment 5 bases; nucleotides outside the gene matches: 5. In DNA form, the CDR3 reads TGTGCCATCAGTGAATCGGACAGGGCCGAGACCCAGTACTTC. Translating gives CAISESDRAETQYF.

The DNA of the CDR3 is TGTGCCAGCAGCTTAGTGGTTAGCGAGGACATTCAGTACTTC. Translated, it gives CASSLVVSEDIQYF. The chain combines TRBV7-2 with TRBJ2-4, with D perhaps TRBD2 (5 bases). The CDR3 consists of 14 residues. Germline V lookup: CDR1 SGHTA, CDR2 FQGNSA. Deletions cut 1 base from V and 8 bases from J, with 12 bases between. The full variable domain, in which reference TRBV7-2 and TRBJ2-4 provide the parts outside the CDR3, is GAGVSQSPSNKVTEKGKDVELRCDPISGHTALYWYRQSLGQGLEFLIYFQGNSAPDKSGLPSDRFSAERTGGSVSTLTIQRTQQEDSAVYLCASSLVVSEDIQYFGAGTRLSVL.

This clone came up once. The chain couples TRBV5-4 to TRBJ1-4; D is possibly TRBD1 (5 bases). Per germline, CDR1 SGHNT and CDR2 YYREEE (reference sequence). This CDR3 has 14 amino acids. V was trimmed by 3 bases and J by 10 bases, leaving 16 bases between them. The chain's CDR3 is CASSSPQTGRKLFF. DNA for the CDR3: TGTGCCAGCAGCTCCCCCCAAACAGGCCGAAAACTGTTTTTT.